This record looks at one T cell receptor (beta chain) sequence and its context. The treatment here: preoperative locoregional IRX-2 cytokine immunotherapy. Samples came from a phase Ib trial of preoperative locoregional IRX-2 cytokine immunotherapy. The CDR3 length is 15 residues. Unmatched junction bases numbered 12, after V lost 5 bases and J lost 7 bases. The germline gives CDR1 MNHGY, CDR2 SAAAGT. The data were obtained in a study of preoperative IRX-2 immunotherapy in early breast cancer. The table came from immunoSEQ multiplex PCR; TCRdb's copy has only in-frame clones and leaves some out. This sample has under 50,000 clones, with approximately 80% found just once.

The TCR originated in a human donor with breast cancer. The chain recombines TRBV6-8 with TRBJ1-2; TRBD1 agrees at 8 bases. Sequenced here: lymph node tissue, sampled after IRX-2 immunotherapy. CDR3 nucleotides: TGTGCCAGCAGTGACACGACAGGGGCCCGGGGTGGCTACACCTTC. It specifies CASSDTTGARGGYTF.